This T cell receptor beta chain came from a study of blood T cell repertoires in COVID-19. Study overall: From T cells, B-cell-depleted T cells, or PBMCs came the material, which was cDNA or gDNA.

Allocation to cohorts depended on clinical history reported by the participants. TCRdb's table, derived via immunoSEQ multiplex PCR, lists solely in-frame clones and lacks some. The repertoire has 200,000 to 250,000 clones, approximately 87% of them found once; the top ten carry 2.5% to 3.5%. This CDR3 contains 17 residues. V shed 1 base and J shed 1 base, with 15 bases lying between them. Germline lookup yields CDR1 LNHDA and CDR2 SQIVND (reference sequence). This chain uses TRBV19 with TRBJ2-3; TRBD1 is a possible D gene (6 bases). This TCR was sampled from a woman aged 45-65 years in a cohort exposed to, infected with or recovered from COVID-19 (not recorded which). The sample consisted of PBMCs or T cells enriched from blood (not recorded which). The CDR3 is CASSIGYRVGGTDTQYF. In DNA, the CDR3 is TGTGCCAGTAGTATAGGGTACAGGGTGGGCGGCACAGATACGCAGTATTTT.